One sample yielded the 26 T cell receptor beta chains listed below, sequenced in a study of blood T cell repertoires in COVID-19. Clones were sequenced by immunoSEQ multiplex PCR, and TCRdb holds only the in-frame ones, with some missing. The sample carries 150,000 or so clones, roughly 90% recorded once. Sample: peripheral blood. The receptors stem from a young man with acute or convalescent COVID-19.

V is TRBV5-1 and J is TRBJ1-1; 7 positions agree with TRBD1. Germline loops: CDR1 SGHRS, CDR2 YFSETQ. V gave up 2 bases and J gave up 0 bases; unmatched junction bases: 7. The CDR3 loop spans 16 amino acids. The CDR3 bases are TGCGCCAGCAGCTTCACGACAGGGATAATGAACACTGAAGCTTTCTTT. Residues: CASSFTTGIMNTEAFF.

This CDR3 is CASSIGDRSGELFF. The CDR3 DNA reads as TGTGCCAGTAGTATTGGGGACAGATCTGGGGAGCTGTTTTTT. The J gene is TRBJ2-2, the V gene TRBV19, with TRBD1 identical over 7 bases. V gave up 3 bases and J gave up 8 bases; unmatched junction bases: 6. The CDR3 contains 14 residues. Germline loops: CDR1 LNHDA, CDR2 SQIVND (reference sequence).

The chain combines TRBV30 with TRBJ2-1; a weak D match, TRBD1 (5 bases). Germline V gene sequence: CDR1 GTSNPN, CDR2 SVGIG (reference sequence). The CDR3 has 11 amino acids. V lost 4 bases to trimming and J lost 6 bases, with 7 bases between them. This CDR3 reads CAWTDSNEQFF. The CDR3 bases are TGTGCCTGGACTGACAGCAATGAGCAGTTCTTC.

J is TRBJ2-1 and V is TRBV29-1; 12 bases are shared with TRBD2. The CDR3 has 14 amino acids. V lost 7 bases and J lost 6; bases outside the gene matches: 7. Germline values: CDR1 SQVTM, CDR2 ANQGSEA. CDR3 protein: CSGLLAGGPNEQFF. In DNA, the CDR3 is TGCAGCGGACTACTAGCGGGAGGTCCCAATGAGCAGTTCTTC.

The J gene is TRBJ1-1, the V gene TRBV5-1, with 12 bases aligning to TRBD1. The V and J ends lost 4 bases and 4 bases, in that order; junction bases with no gene match: 2. The CDR3 runs to 14 residues. Germline CDR1 and CDR2: SGHRS and YFSETQ. CDR3 sequence (DNA): TGCGCCAGCAGCAGGGGACAGGGGGCCACTGAAGCTTTCTTT. This translates into CASSRGQGATEAFF.

This chain connects TRBV2 to TRBJ2-1; D gene uncertain. The CDR3 totals 15 residues. V lost 2 bases and J lost 6, with 14 bases in between. The germline V gene encodes CDR1 SNHLY and CDR2 FYNNEI. The CDR3 sequence: CASSEKLGHSNEQFF. The CDR3 coding sequence is TGTGCCAGCAGTGAAAAATTGGGCCATAGCAATGAGCAGTTCTTC. The whole variable domain, filled in from reference TRBV2 and TRBJ2-1, reads EPEVTQTPSHQVTQMGQEVILRCVPISNHLYFYWYRQILGQKVEFLVSFYNNEISEKSEIFDDQFSVERPDGSNFTLKIRSTKLEDSAMYFCASSEKLGHSNEQFFGPGTRLTVL.

The chain joins TRBV3-1 (or the pseudogene TRBV3-2) to TRBJ1-1; a weak D match, TRBD1 (5 bases). The CDR3 is 14 amino acids. V dropped 4 bases and J dropped 4 bases, with 13 bases sitting between them. Germline CDR1 LGHDT, CDR2 YNNKEL (reference sequence). The CDR3 here is CASSRGTASTEAFF. DNA of the CDR3: TGTGCCAGCAGCCGCGGGACTGCGAGCACTGAAGCTTTCTTT.

V is TRBV6-6 and J is TRBJ1-5; no clear D gene. CDR1 MNHNY and CDR2 SVGAGI come from the germline V gene (reference sequence). There are 16 residues in the CDR3. The V gene lost 6 bases and the J gene lost 6 bases, with 21 bases spanning the gap. The CDR3 is CASRSAQLSAAQPQHF. The CDR3 DNA reads as TGTGCCAGCAGGTCCGCCCAACTGAGTGCGGCTCAGCCCCAGCATTTT.

The rearrangement joins TRBV10-2 to TRBJ1-2, with 7 positions matching TRBD1. This CDR3 is 15 amino acids long. Germline-derived CDR1 and CDR2 are WSHSY and SAAADI. V was pared by 8 bases and J by 4 bases, with 13 bases of the junction left unmatched. Here the CDR3 DNA reads TGCGCCAGCGTCCCCAACAGGGGACCCAGCTATGGCTACACCTTC. It is translated as CASVPNRGPSYGYTF.

The chain is built from TRBV2 and TRBJ1-4; the match to TRBD1 covers 7 bases. Per germline, CDR1 SNHLY and CDR2 FYNNEI. This CDR3 contains 15 residues. Trimming took 5 bases from V and 7 from J; bases not matched to a gene: 10. The CDR3 region is CASSFKTGRGEKLFF. The DNA of the CDR3 is TGTGCCAGCAGTTTTAAGACAGGGCGGGGTGAAAAACTGTTTTTT.

The chain is built from TRBV28 and TRBJ1-2; maybe TRBD1 (5 bases). V shed 7 bases and J shed 8 bases, with 14 bases lying between them. Germline assignment: CDR1 MDHEN and CDR2 SYDVKM. The CDR3 has 12 residues. The CDR3 sequence is CASTRGRDGYTF. CDR3 nucleotides: TGTGCCAGCACCCGAGGGAGGGACGGCTACACCTTC.

This clone was found once. The chain recombines TRBV2 with TRBJ1-1, with TRBD1 matching over 7 bases. CDR3 length equals 15 residues. Germline V gene sequence: CDR1 SNHLY, CDR2 FYNNEI. J was trimmed by 4 bases and V by 3 bases; bases with no gene match: 8. CDR3 bases: TGTGCCAGCAGTGACGGCAGGGGGGCGAGCACTGAAGCTTTCTTT. Translation gives CASSDGRGASTEAFF. The entire variable domain, with the rest obtained from reference TRBV2 and TRBJ1-1, is as follows: EPEVTQTPSHQVTQMGQEVILRCVPISNHLYFYWYRQILGQKVEFLVSFYNNEISEKSEIFDDQFSVERPDGSNFTLKIRSTKLEDSAMYFCASSDGRGASTEAFFGQGTRLTVV.

V and J are TRBV4-2 and TRBJ1-2; 7 bases are shared with TRBD1. Germline V gene data show CDR1 as LGHNA and CDR2 as YNFKEQ. The CDR3 has 15 residues. After removal of 0 bases from V and 8 bases from J, the junction contained 9 bases not matched to a gene. Written as DNA, the CDR3 is TGTGCCAGCAGCCAAGATCGGGACAGAAGTCGGGGCTACACCTTC. It yields the protein CASSQDRDRSRGYTF.

The rearrangement uses TRBV9 and TRBJ2-1, with 14 bases lining up with TRBD2. CDR3 length equals 18 residues. Germline V lookup: CDR1 SGDLS, CDR2 YYNGEE. V lost 3 bases, J lost 7 bases, and 12 bases stayed unmatched. Here the CDR3 DNA reads TGTGCCAGCAGCGAGGCCGGGACTAGCGGGAGCCGGGGGAATGAGCAGTTCTTC. It specifies CASSEAGTSGSRGNEQFF.

This clone was recorded once. The chain recombines TRBV7-6 with TRBJ2-1; TRBD2 might be the D (5 bases). V shed 4 bases and J shed 6 bases, with 19 bases lying between them. Germline CDR1 is SGHVS and CDR2 is FNYEAQ. The CDR3 runs to 16 residues. The CDR3 DNA follows: TGTGCCAGCAGCTCCCCTTTGCGGAGAGGAGGCAATGAGCAGTTCTTC. This encodes CASSSPLRRGGNEQFF.

The V and J genes are TRBV5-1 and TRBJ1-1; TRBD1 is a possible D gene (5 bases). Trimming stripped 2 bases from V and 6 bases from J, with 8 bases between. From germline, CDR1 is SGHRS and CDR2 YFSETQ. CDR3 length: 12 residues. In DNA, the CDR3 is TGCGCCAGCAGCTTCCAGGGCCCTGAAGCTTTCTTT. The encoded protein is CASSFQGPEAFF. Variable domain in full (rest from reference TRBV5-1 and TRBJ1-1): KAGVTQTPRYLIKTRGQQVTLSCSPISGHRSVSWYQQTPGQGLQFLFEYFSETQRNKGNFPGRFSGRQFSNSRSEMNVSTLELGDSALYLCASSFQGPEAFFGQGTRLTVV.

V gene TRBV6-5 combines with J gene TRBJ2-7; tentatively, D is TRBD2 (5 bases). The CDR3 runs to 13 residues. The V and J ends lost 7 bases and 7 bases respectively, with 17 bases between them. Germline V CDR1 and CDR2: MNHEY, SVGAGI. CDR3 loop: CASTPSAGWEQYF. CDR3 nucleotide sequence: TGTGCCAGCACCCCCTCCGCGGGTTGGGAGCAGTACTTC.

V and J are TRBV3-1 (or the pseudogene TRBV3-2) and TRBJ1-6, with 9 bases identical to TRBD1. This CDR3 is built from 15 residues. V lost 2 bases to trimming and J lost 8 bases; unmatched junction nucleotides: 4. The germline V gene encodes CDR1 LGHDT and CDR2 YNNKEL (reference sequence). The CDR3 DNA reads TGTGCCAGCAGCCAAATGACAGGGGGGGATTCACCCCTCCACTTT. Translated: CASSQMTGGDSPLHF.

The genes are TRBV6-6 and TRBJ2-5, with D possibly TRBD1 on 6 matching bases. Trimming took 5 bases from V and 5 from J, leaving 15 bases between them. The CDR3 is made up of 14 amino acids. Germline loops: CDR1 MNHNY, CDR2 SVGAGI (reference sequence). As DNA, the CDR3 is TGTGCCAGCAGTGACACAGGGTTTAAGGAGACCCAGTACTTC. This gives the protein CASSDTGFKETQYF.

The genes are TRBV15 and TRBJ1-5; TRBD1 is a possible D gene (5 bases). Germline CDR1 reads LNHNV; CDR2 reads YYDKDF (reference sequence). Trimming shortened V by 0 bases and J by 6 bases, and 12 bases separated the two germline ends. The CDR3 spans 15 residues. CDR3 sequence: CATSRDGRRGQPQHF. CDR3 bases: TGTGCCACCAGCAGAGACGGCCGAAGGGGTCAGCCCCAGCATTTT.

CDR3 region: CASSPLSGTGELFF. CDR3 DNA: TGTGCCAGCAGCCCGCTCTCCGGCACCGGGGAGCTGTTTTTT. J is TRBJ2-2 and V is TRBV4-2; D is undetermined. The germline V and J ends were trimmed by 4 bases and 4 bases, with 10 bases remaining between them. The CDR3 loop spans 14 amino acids. CDR1 and CDR2 (germline): LGHNA, YNFKEQ.

This chain uses TRBV25-1 with TRBJ1-4, with D uncertain. Trimming removed 3 bases from V and 0 bases from J, with 17 bases in between. CDR3 length: 18 amino acids. The germline gives CDR1 MGHDK, CDR2 SYGVNS. The CDR3 spells CASSDRDRGLATNEKLFF. The CDR3 bases are TGTGCCAGCAGTGACCGCGACCGAGGCCTTGCAACTAATGAAAAACTGTTTTTT.

The rearrangement links TRBV18 to TRBJ1-1; 7 bases map to TRBD1. The CDR3 consists of 16 residues. The V and J ends lost 1 base and 2 bases, in that order; junction bases with no gene match: 7. Germline V gives CDR1 KGHSH, CDR2 LQKENI. The chain's CDR3 is CASSPRSAGGNTEAFF. CDR3 nucleotide sequence: TGTGCCAGCTCACCACGGAGCGCAGGGGGTAACACTGAAGCTTTCTTT.

This rearrangement joins TRBV30 to TRBJ2-7, with D maybe TRBD2 (6 bases). This CDR3 comprises 14 residues. Per the germline V gene, CDR1 is GTSNPN and CDR2 is SVGIG (reference sequence). V shed 0 bases and J shed 5 bases, with 14 bases lying between them. CDR3 coding DNA: TGTGCCTGGAGTGTACTTACGTCGGGGGACGAGCAGTACTTC. This translates into CAWSVLTSGDEQYF.

This clone was picked up one time. The chain's CDR3 is CASSTRQGRATEAFF. Here the CDR3 DNA reads TGTGCCAGCTCCACGAGGCAGGGCAGGGCCACTGAAGCTTTCTTT. This chain joins TRBV18 and TRBJ1-1, with a possible D match to TRBD1 (5 bases). The germline V gene encodes CDR1 KGHSH and CDR2 LQKENI. V gave up 6 bases and J gave up 4 bases, with 18 bases separating them. The CDR3 length is 15 residues.

This chain connects TRBV3-1 (or the pseudogene TRBV3-2) to TRBJ1-3; the D is unclear. The V end was cut by 3 bases, the J end by 4 bases, with 7 bases between. Germline CDR1 is LGHDT and CDR2 is YNNKEL (reference sequence). CDR3 length: 13 residues. As DNA, the CDR3 is TGTGCCAGCAGCCAGGAGGCGGGAAACACCATATATTTT. Translation: CASSQEAGNTIYF.